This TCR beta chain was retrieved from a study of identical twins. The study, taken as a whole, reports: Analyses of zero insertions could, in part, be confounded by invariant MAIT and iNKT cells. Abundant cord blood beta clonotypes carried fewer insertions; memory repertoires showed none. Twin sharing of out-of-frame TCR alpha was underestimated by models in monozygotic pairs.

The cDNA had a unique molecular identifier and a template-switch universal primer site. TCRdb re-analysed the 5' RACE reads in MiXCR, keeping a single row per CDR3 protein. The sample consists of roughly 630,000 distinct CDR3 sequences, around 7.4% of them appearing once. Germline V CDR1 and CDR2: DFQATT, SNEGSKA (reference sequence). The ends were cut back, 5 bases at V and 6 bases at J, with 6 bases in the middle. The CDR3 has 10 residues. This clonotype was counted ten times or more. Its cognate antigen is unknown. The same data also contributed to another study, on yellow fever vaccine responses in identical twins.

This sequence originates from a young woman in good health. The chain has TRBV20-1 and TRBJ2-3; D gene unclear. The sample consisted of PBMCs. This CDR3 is CSAQSDTQYF. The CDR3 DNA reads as TGCAGTGCTCAGTCGGATACGCAGTATTTT.